This T cell receptor (beta chain) was sequenced in a study of cytomegalovirus exposure and HLA in healthy donors. Study-wide background: As released early, the data held 80 million to 90 million unique TCRs from HLA-typed donors.

Per germline, CDR1 MGHRA and CDR2 YSYEKL. The CDR3 covers 16 residues. V lost 0 bases, J lost 3 bases, and 4 bases stayed unmatched. Study findings and constraints: Analysis performed later found about 17,000 TCR beta sequences associated with HLA alleles at 0.05 false discovery rate. Confirmation was obtained in vitro that a few CMV-associated chains are specific for CMV antigens.

The PCR ran on 60 Vbeta and 13 Jbeta primers. Original processing notes: A later analysis tallied tens of millions of unique TCR beta chains, around 9.9 million of them shared. TCRdb's table, derived via immunoSEQ multiplex PCR, lists solely in-frame clones and lacks some. V, J and clone size derive from that table, while D and trimming were established from the DNA sequence. The sample has approximately 150,000 clones, 77% seen once. Regarding this clone: Its antigen is currently unknown.

V and J are TRBV4-1 and TRBJ2-3; TRBD2 aligns across 9 bases. The source material was PBMCs. The clonotype was recovered from a man between 25 and 39 years old in good health and CMV-seropositive. The CDR3 spells CASSQESRGGTDTQYF. The CDR3, as DNA: TGCGCCAGCAGCCAAGAGTCGCGGGGGGGGACAGATACGCAGTATTTT.